The 6 T cell receptor beta chains below all came from one sample that was sequenced in a study of human T cells and chemical hapten exposure. Regarding time point: patch test 3, about 24 weeks after DPC sensitization. The treatment is: therapeutic diphenylcyclopropenone sensitization with weekly scalp DPC. TCRdb redid the calling of the RACE reads with MiXCR, one entry per CDR3 protein. The profile shows about 97,000 distinct CDR3 sequences, 25% to 35% of them singletons. The starting material was whole blood, obtained in connection with sensitization to the hapten diphenylcyclopropenone (DPC). These receptors all come from a man aged 35-49 years with alopecia areata. Some clones in this sample may be carry-over from other donors' samples.

This chain uses TRBV29-1 with TRBJ2-3, with D possibly being TRBD1 (6 bases). Trimming removed 6 bases from V and 2 bases from J, with 12 bases in between. The CDR3 has 13 amino acids. Per the germline V gene, CDR1 is SQVTM and CDR2 is ANQGSEA. CDR3 sequence (DNA): TGCAGCGTGAGACAGGATTACACAGATACGCAGTATTTT. Its translation is CSVRQDYTDTQYF.

This chain joins TRBV12-3 or TRBV12-4 and TRBJ2-3; maybe TRBD2 (6 bases). Trimming pared 7 bases from V and 0 bases from J, leaving 14 bases between. The CDR3 is 15 amino acids. As DNA, the CDR3 is TGTGCCAGCACCCTACGGGGGATTAGCACAGATACGCAGTATTTT. As protein: CASTLRGISTDTQYF.

The chain is built from TRBV12-3 or TRBV12-4 and TRBJ1-5; 7 nucleotides match TRBD1. The CDR3 loop spans 16 amino acids. With 4 bases clipped from V and 2 bases from J, the junction kept 8 bases outside the gene matches. For the CDR3, the DNA is TGTGCCAGCAGTTCCCAACAGGGGATGGGCAATCAGCCCCAGCATTTT. Its protein is CASSSQQGMGNQPQHF.

The chain has TRBV5-1 and TRBJ2-1; D might be TRBD2 (6 bases). The CDR3 has 14 amino acids. Trimming stripped 2 bases from V and 0 bases from J, with 6 bases between. Germline CDR1 SGHRS, CDR2 YFSETQ. This CDR3 reads CASSFGSSYNEQFF. CDR3 in DNA: TGCGCCAGCAGCTTCGGGAGCTCCTACAATGAGCAGTTCTTC. The variable domain in full, completed from reference TRBV5-1 and TRBJ2-1, reads KAGVTQTPRYLIKTRGQQVTLSCSPISGHRSVSWYQQTPGQGLQFLFEYFSETQRNKGNFPGRFSGRQFSNSRSEMNVSTLELGDSALYLCASSFGSSYNEQFFGPGTRLTVL.

This clonotype was counted only a few times. The rearrangement joins TRBV5-1 to TRBJ2-7, with D maybe TRBD1 (5 bases). CDR1 is SGHRS, CDR2 YFSETQ, per germline. The CDR3 is made up of 13 amino acids. V lost 4 bases and J lost 2, with 10 bases in between. The CDR3 region is CASSPRQTYEQYF. CDR3 coding DNA: TGCGCCAGCAGCCCAAGACAGACCTACGAGCAGTACTTC.

The chain combines TRBV15 with TRBJ2-7; the D gene could be TRBD1 or TRBD2 (5 bases each). This CDR3 region has 15 residues. Deletions cut 8 bases from V and 6 bases from J, with 23 bases between. The germline V gene encodes CDR1 LNHNV and CDR2 YYDKDF (reference sequence). In DNA form, the CDR3 reads TGTGCCACCGGTGGGCCGGGACGGCTGGTACGCGAGCAGTACTTC. This translates into CATGGPGRLVREQYF.